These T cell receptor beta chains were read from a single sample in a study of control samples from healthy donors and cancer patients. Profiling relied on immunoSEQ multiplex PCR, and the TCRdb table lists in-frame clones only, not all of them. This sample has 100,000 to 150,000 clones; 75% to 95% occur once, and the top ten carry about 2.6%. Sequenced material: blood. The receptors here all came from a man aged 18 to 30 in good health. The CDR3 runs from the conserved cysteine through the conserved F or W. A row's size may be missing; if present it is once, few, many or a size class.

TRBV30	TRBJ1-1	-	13	CAWSPNLNTEAFF
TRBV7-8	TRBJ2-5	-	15	CASGSTGDSRETQYF
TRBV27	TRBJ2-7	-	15	CASSLSYSARYEQYF
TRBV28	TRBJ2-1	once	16	CASSFSGTGVYNEQFF
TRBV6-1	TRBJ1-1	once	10	CASSEWSAFF
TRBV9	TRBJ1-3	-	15	CASSASRDSGNTIYF
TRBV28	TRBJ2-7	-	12	CASQLGSYEQYF
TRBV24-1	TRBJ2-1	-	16	CATSESGTGDYNEQFF
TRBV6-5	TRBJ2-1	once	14	CASSYNRGGHEQFF
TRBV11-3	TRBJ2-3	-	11	CASSLVDTQYF
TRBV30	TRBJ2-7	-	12	CAWRKGTYEQYF
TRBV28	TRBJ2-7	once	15	CASSPFLRNSYEQYF
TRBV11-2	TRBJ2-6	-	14	CASNTFTGANVLTF
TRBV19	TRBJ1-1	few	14	CASSMAPGNTEAFF
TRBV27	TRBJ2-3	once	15	CASRAGTGYTDTQYF
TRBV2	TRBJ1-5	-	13	CASRLGPYQPQHF
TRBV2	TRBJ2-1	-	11	CASSRTGEQFF
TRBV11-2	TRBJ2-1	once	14	CASSRTGTKDEQFF
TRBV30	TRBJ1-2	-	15	CAWSSDGGTNYGYTF
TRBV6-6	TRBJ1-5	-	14	CASSYAVSNQPQHF
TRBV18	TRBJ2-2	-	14	CASSPVMNTGELFF
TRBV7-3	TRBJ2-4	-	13	CASSMTRENIQYF
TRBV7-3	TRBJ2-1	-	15	CASSLSWADPGEQFF
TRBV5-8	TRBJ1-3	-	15	CASSWGTGPGNTIYF
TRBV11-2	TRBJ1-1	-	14	CASSLTQGTQGAFF
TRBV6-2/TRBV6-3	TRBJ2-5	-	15	CASSGLAVSIETQYF
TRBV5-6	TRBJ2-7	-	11	CASSSSYEQYF
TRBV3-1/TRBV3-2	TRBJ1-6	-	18	CASSQDFGGSSYNSPLHF
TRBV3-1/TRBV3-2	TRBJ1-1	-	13	CASSQDVAVEAFF